This entry lists 11 T cell receptor beta chains sequenced from one sample in a study of T-cell reconstitution after alpha-beta-depleted transplantation in children. Unique molecular identifiers were used to barcode this TCRbeta library. Each CDR3 protein is one row after TCRdb ran MiXCR on the PCR reads. The profile shows about 610,000 distinct CDR3 sequences, over 9.5% of them singletons. The sequencing used PBMCs from the stem cell graft donor, collected from the stem cell graft. These receptors all come from a human donor who donated a stem cell graft to a child with acute myeloid leukemia.

This clonotype was seen a few times. The J gene is TRBJ2-3, the V gene TRBV7-2; TRBD1 matches 12 bases. The germline V gene has CDR1 SGHTA and CDR2 FQGNSA. The CDR3 has 16 amino acids. V shed 1 base and J 8 bases; nucleotides not matched to a gene: 7. The CDR3 DNA sequence: TGTGCCAGCAGCTTAGTTGGGACAGGGGGCGAGAGTACGCAGTATTTT. This gives the protein CASSLVGTGGESTQYF.

This clonotype appeared a few times. This rearrangement joins TRBV12-3 or TRBV12-4 to TRBJ1-5, with 9 positions matching TRBD1. Losses at the gene ends were 6 bases for V and 6 bases for J; bases not matched to a gene: 6. CDR3 length: 14 amino acids. CDR3 region: CASRPTGGLQPQHF. CDR3 sequence (DNA): TGTGCCAGCAGACCAACAGGGGGCCTTCAGCCCCAGCATTTT.

This clonotype has a count of ten or more. The chain links TRBV30 to TRBJ2-2, with D unresolved. CDR1 is GTSNPN, CDR2 SVGIG, per germline (reference sequence). V gave up 2 bases and J gave up 5 bases, with 0 bases separating them. The CDR3 loop spans 10 amino acids. CDR3: CAWSTGELFF. CDR3 coding DNA: TGTGCCTGGAGTACCGGGGAGCTGTTTTTT.

This clonotype was counted ten times or more. The rearrangement links TRBV10-3 to TRBJ2-2; 10 bases match TRBD1. The junction had 2 bases not matched to a gene; V was cut back by 6 bases and J by 7 bases. Germline CDR1 reads ENHRY; CDR2 reads SYGVKD. The CDR3 runs 13 residues. CDR3 DNA: TGTGCCATCAGCGGGACAGGGGACGGGGAGCTGTTTTTT. This gives the protein CAISGTGDGELFF.

As regards this clonotype: This could be a read error, since a much larger clone is one nucleotide away. This chain uses TRBV12-3 or TRBV12-4 with TRBJ2-7; D remains unclear. This CDR3 region has 14 residues. The CDR3 sequence: CASCFNLLGYEQYF. CDR3 nucleotide sequence: TGTGCCAGCTGTTTTAATCTCTTAGGATACGAGCAGTACTTC.

This clonotype turned up a few times. The rearrangement joins TRBV20-1 to TRBJ2-3; TRBD1 or TRBD2 may be the D gene (5 bases each). Trimming cost V 6 bases and J 2 bases, with 15 bases left between them. This CDR3 is 14 amino acids long. CDR1 and CDR2 from the germline V gene are DFQATT and SNEGSKA (reference sequence). CDR3 sequence (DNA): TGCAGTGCCCAAAAAGGGACCAACACAGATACGCAGTATTTT. Its protein is CSAQKGTNTDTQYF.

To note about this clonotype: A much larger clonotype is one base distant, so this may be a read error. The chain joins TRBV12-3 or TRBV12-4 to TRBJ1-5, with TRBD1 matching 7 bases. There are 14 residues in the CDR3. CDR3 in DNA: TGTGCCAGCAGCCTGGGACAGCCGAATCAGCCCCAGCGTTTT. As protein: CASSLGQPNQPQRF.

This clonotype turned up a few times. The V and J genes are TRBV6-1 and TRBJ2-1; D possibly corresponds to TRBD1 (7 bases). Germline V gene lookup returns CDR1 MNHNS and CDR2 SASEGT. CDR3 length equals 15 residues. V was pared by 6 bases and J by 8 bases, with 20 bases between. As DNA, the CDR3 is TGTGCCAGCAGCTGGGGCCAGGGGGGTCCCGATGAGCAGTTCTTC. Translating gives CASSWGQGGPDEQFF.

This clonotype was recorded a few times. The chain couples TRBV5-6 to TRBJ1-1; D unclear. The germline V and J ends were trimmed by 4 bases and 2 bases, with 18 bases remaining between them. Germline loops: CDR1 SGHDT, CDR2 YYEEEE. CDR3 length: 16 amino acids. CDR3 in DNA: TGTGCCAGCAGCCAACGAGCGCTCCTTTCAAACACTGAAGCTTTCTTT. Amino acids: CASSQRALLSNTEAFF. The variable domain in full, completed from reference TRBV5-6 and TRBJ1-1, reads DAGVTQSPTHLIKTRGQQVTLRCSPKSGHDTVSWYQQALGQGPQFIFQYYEEEERQRGNFPDRFSGHQFPNYSSELNVNALLLGDSALYLCASSQRALLSNTEAFFGQGTRLTVV.

Details on this clonotype: Mismatch with germline at one junction end may stem from a read error. This sequence joins TRBV5-1 and TRBJ1-1; TRBD1 is a possible D gene (5 bases). The CDR3 has 14 amino acids. The V gene's germline CDR1 is SGHRS and CDR2 YFSETQ. CDR3 residues: CASSLAGGNTEALF. The CDR3 nucleotides read TGCGCCAGCAGCTTGGCCGGGGGGAACACTGAAGCTCTCTTT.

This clonotype occurred a few times. The V gene is TRBV3-1, the J gene TRBJ1-1; 7 positions match TRBD1. Per the germline V gene, CDR1 is LGHDT and CDR2 is YNNKEL (reference sequence). The V and J ends lost 4 bases and 7 bases, in that order; junction bases with no gene match: 9. The CDR3 is made up of 14 amino acids. The CDR3 DNA is TGTGCCAGCAGCCGACGAACCGGGACAGATGAAGCTTTCTTT. It yields the protein CASSRRTGTDEAFF.